Each of the 4 T cell receptor beta chains below was sequenced from the same sample in a study of blood T cell repertoires in COVID-19. The protocol was immunoSEQ multiplex PCR, while the TCRdb copy is restricted to in-frame clones and leaves out a portion. The table lists around 320,000 clones, roughly 90% of them singletons. The sample was PBMCs or T cells enriched from blood (not recorded which). The source of these receptors is a woman aged 18-29 years with acute COVID-19.

The gene calls are TRBV2 and TRBJ1-1, with unresolved D. From germline, CDR1 is SNHLY and CDR2 FYNNEI. CDR3 length equals 13 residues. V dropped 7 bases and J dropped 0 bases, with 9 bases sitting between them. The DNA of the CDR3 is TGTGCCAGCATGGAGGTGGTGAACACTGAAGCTTTCTTT. Residues: CASMEVVNTEAFF.

J is TRBJ1-1 and V is TRBV6-5, with TRBD1 matching 7 bases. V was pared by 8 bases and J by 0 bases, with 3 bases of the junction left unmatched. The CDR3 spans 13 residues. The germline V gene has CDR1 MNHEY and CDR2 SVGAGI. CDR3 sequence reads: CASEGAVNTEAFF. CDR3 in DNA: TGTGCCAGCGAGGGGGCGGTGAACACTGAAGCTTTCTTT.

This clone was observed once. The rearrangement links TRBV9 to TRBJ1-6, with D unresolved. Germline CDR1 reads SGDLS; CDR2 reads YYNGEE. V dropped 3 bases and J dropped 7 bases, with 8 bases sitting between them. The CDR3 has 13 residues. The CDR3 loop reads CASSGQLNSPLHF. The CDR3, as DNA: TGTGCCAGCAGCGGGCAGTTGAATTCACCCCTCCACTTT.

The chain uses TRBV3-1 (or the pseudogene TRBV3-2) and TRBJ2-1, with 7 bases identical to TRBD1. V was clipped by 6 bases and J by 7 bases; unmatched bases: 6. The CDR3 length is 13 residues. Germline loops: CDR1 LGHDT, CDR2 YNNKEL (reference sequence). The CDR3, as DNA: TGTGCCAGCAGTCGCCGGGACAGTAATGAGCAGTTCTTC. Translating gives CASSRRDSNEQFF.